This T cell receptor (beta chain) was captured in a study of OX40 agonist ivuxolimab in advanced cancers. Looking at the study overall: Partial responses were seen in three patients, one with hepatocellular carcinoma and two with cutaneous melanoma.

The V gene's germline CDR1 is SGHRS and CDR2 YFSETQ. The CDR3 is 13 amino acids. V was clipped by 2 bases and J by 8 bases, with 10 bases between them. TCRdb keeps only in-frame clones here, not all; method: immunoSEQ multiplex PCR. The sample lists approximately 94,000 clones; under 90% were seen once. V and J are TRBV5-1 and TRBJ2-2; D is possibly TRBD2 (5 bases). Sample: CD4+ or CD8+ T cells sorted from blood, taken in a trial of the OX40 agonist ivuxolimab. The clonotype comes from an adult with an advanced solid tumor such as melanoma, head and neck, liver or kidney cancer. DNA of the CDR3: TGCGCCAGCAGCTTTGAGAGGGAGGGGGAGCTGTTTTTT. Translating gives CASSFEREGELFF.